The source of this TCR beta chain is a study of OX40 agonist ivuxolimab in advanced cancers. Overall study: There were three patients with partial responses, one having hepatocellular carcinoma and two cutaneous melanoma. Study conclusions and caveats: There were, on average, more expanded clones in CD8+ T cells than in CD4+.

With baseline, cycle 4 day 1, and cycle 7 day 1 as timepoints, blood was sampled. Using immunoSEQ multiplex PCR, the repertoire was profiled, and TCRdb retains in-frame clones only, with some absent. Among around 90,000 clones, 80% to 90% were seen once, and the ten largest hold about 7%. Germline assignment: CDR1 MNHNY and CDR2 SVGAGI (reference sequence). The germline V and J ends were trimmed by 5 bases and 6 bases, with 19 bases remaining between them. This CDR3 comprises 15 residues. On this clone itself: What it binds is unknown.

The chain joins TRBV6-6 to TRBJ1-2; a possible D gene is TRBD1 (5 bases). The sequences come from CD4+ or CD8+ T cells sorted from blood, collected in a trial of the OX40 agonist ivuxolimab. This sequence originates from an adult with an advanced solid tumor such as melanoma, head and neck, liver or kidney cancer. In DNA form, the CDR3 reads TGTGCCAGCAGTCTGCTGACAGCGGGGTCGAATGGCTACACCTTC. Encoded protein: CASSLLTAGSNGYTF.